The 15 T cell receptor beta chains presented below share a single source sample, sequenced in a study of blood T cell repertoires in COVID-19. This table comes from immunoSEQ multiplex PCR, and its TCRdb copy is limited to in-frame clones, with some not included. The sample records roughly 120,000 clones, nearly 85% being singletons. Sequencing used peripheral blood. The receptor source for this set is a woman aged 45-59 years with acute or convalescent COVID-19.

This chain uses TRBV7-3 with TRBJ1-6, with a tentative D call TRBD1 (6 bases). CDR1 and CDR2 from the germline V gene are SGHTA and FQGTGA. The V end was cut by 0 bases, the J end by 8 bases, with 8 bases between. The CDR3 has 14 residues. The CDR3 DNA reads TGTGCCAGCAGCTTAACGGGGGCCGATTCACCCCTCCACTTT. Its translation: CASSLTGADSPLHF.

The chain has TRBV7-3 and TRBJ2-7; TRBD1 might be the D (5 bases). CDR1 is SGHTA and CDR2 is FQGTGA in the germline V gene. This CDR3 comprises 14 residues. Trimming cost V 2 bases and J 6 bases, with 14 bases left between them. CDR3 coding DNA: TGTGCCAGCAGCTTAGAGTTTGGCAGGGCCGAGCAGTACTTC. It encodes CASSLEFGRAEQYF.

This chain uses TRBV7-8 with TRBJ2-2; 14 nucleotides match TRBD2. CDR1 is SGHVS, CDR2 FQNEAQ, per germline. V was clipped by 1 base and J by 6 bases; unmatched bases: 10. CDR3 length: 19 amino acids. The DNA of the CDR3 is TGTGCCAGCAGCTTAGGGGCGACTAGCGGGGGGGCTAGGGCCGGGGAGCTGTTTTTT. Its protein is CASSLGATSGGARAGELFF.

This clone was detected once. The V gene is TRBV5-6, the J gene TRBJ2-5, with 8 bases matching TRBD1. CDR3 length: 13 residues. In germline, CDR1 is SGHDT, CDR2 YYEEEE. Trimming took 4 bases from V and 5 from J; bases not matched to a gene: 4. The chain's CDR3 is CASSAGGVETQYF. DNA of the CDR3: TGTGCCAGCAGCGCAGGGGGCGTGGAGACCCAGTACTTC.

The chain recombines TRBV29-1 with TRBJ1-1, with 9 bases aligning to TRBD1. Looked up from germline, CDR1 is SQVTM and CDR2 is ANQGSEA. Trimming took 7 bases from V and 4 from J; bases not matched to a gene: 7. This CDR3 region has 13 residues. CDR3 amino acids: CSAPGTGSTEAFF. The CDR3 DNA follows: TGCAGCGCCCCCGGGACAGGGAGCACTGAAGCTTTCTTT.

This chain links TRBV27 with TRBJ2-1; 8 bases agree with TRBD2. V lost 9 bases to trimming and J lost 7 bases; unmatched junction nucleotides: 11. Germline CDR1 and CDR2: MNHEY and SMNVEV (reference sequence). The CDR3 is 14 residues long. The CDR3 sequence is CASQGLVGRNEQFF. The DNA of the CDR3 is TGTGCCAGTCAGGGACTAGTTGGGAGGAATGAGCAGTTCTTC.

The chain carries TRBV6-1 and TRBJ2-3; tentatively, D is TRBD2 (7 bases). The germline CDR1 and CDR2 sequences are MNHNS and SASEGT. Trimming cost V 3 bases and J 4 bases, with 14 bases left between them. The CDR3 contains 15 residues. The CDR3 loop is CASSEGGRAADTQYF. Written as DNA, the CDR3 is TGTGCCAGCAGTGAGGGGGGGCGGGCAGCAGATACGCAGTATTTT.

The rearrangement uses TRBV28 and TRBJ1-2; no definite D call. There are 12 residues in the CDR3. CDR1 MDHEN and CDR2 SYDVKM come from the germline V gene. V shed 5 bases and J shed 2 bases, with 6 bases lying between them. The CDR3 sequence is CASSLPNYGYTF. The CDR3 bases are TGTGCCAGCAGTCTTCCGAACTATGGCTACACCTTC.

This rearrangement joins TRBV18 to TRBJ2-3; tentatively, D is TRBD1 (6 bases). The CDR3 loop spans 14 amino acids. The V end lost 3 bases, the J end lost 2 bases, and 9 bases lay between the germline ends. The V gene's germline CDR1 is KGHSH and CDR2 LQKENI. The CDR3: CASSPSGATDTQYF. CDR3 coding DNA: TGTGCCAGCTCACCTTCAGGGGCCACAGATACGCAGTATTTT.

This chain links TRBV19 with TRBJ1-1; 8 positions agree with TRBD1. Losses at the gene ends were 7 bases for V and 6 bases for J; bases not matched to a gene: 10. Looked up from germline, CDR1 is LNHDA and CDR2 is SQIVND (reference sequence). CDR3 length: 14 amino acids. CDR3 DNA sequence: TGTGCCAGTATGAGCAGGGGGCGCGGGGCTGAAGCTTTCTTT. This translates into CASMSRGRGAEAFF.

This clone was recorded a few times. The rearrangement links TRBV5-6 to TRBJ1-3, with a possible D match to TRBD1 (5 bases). The CDR3 consists of 15 residues. In germline, CDR1 is SGHDT, CDR2 YYEEEE. V dropped 4 bases and J dropped 1 base, with 12 bases sitting between them. For the CDR3, the DNA is TGTGCCAGCAGCCAACTCAGGGTTTCTGGAAACACCATATATTTT. Protein sequence: CASSQLRVSGNTIYF.

The rearrangement joins TRBV10-1 to TRBJ2-1; D is unclear. The germline V and J ends were trimmed by 3 bases and 5 bases, with 8 bases remaining between them. The CDR3 contains 13 residues. Germline V gene lookup returns CDR1 WNHNN and CDR2 SYGVQD (reference sequence). The CDR3 nucleotides are TGCGCCAGCAGTGAAGCAGGCGACAATGAGCAGTTCTTC. Protein product: CASSEAGDNEQFF.

The chain couples TRBV5-6 to TRBJ1-5, with D uncertain. Between the trimmed V and J ends, which lost 4 bases and 4 bases, there was a span of 6 bases. The CDR3 is 12 amino acids. The germline V gene encodes CDR1 SGHDT and CDR2 YYEEEE. The CDR3 spells CASSQRNQPQHF. The CDR3 DNA reads TGTGCCAGCAGCCAGAGGAATCAGCCCCAGCATTTT.

This rearrangement joins TRBV11-2 to TRBJ1-4, with D possibly being TRBD1 (5 bases). Germline values: CDR1 SGHAT, CDR2 FQNNGV. Trimming left V 2 bases short and J 0 bases short, with 13 bases between. The CDR3 totals 17 residues. CDR3 protein: CASSLWQGPSTNEKLFF. The CDR3 nucleotides are TGTGCCAGCAGCTTATGGCAGGGCCCATCAACTAATGAAAAACTGTTTTTT.

This chain uses TRBV30 with TRBJ1-2, with 7 bases identical to TRBD1. The germline CDR1 and CDR2 sequences are GTSNPN and SVGIG (reference sequence). Trimming cost V 7 bases and J 4 bases; bases outside gene matches: 3. There are 11 residues in the CDR3. The CDR3 loop reads CAYRTGYGYTF. The DNA of the CDR3 is TGTGCCTACCGGACAGGCTATGGCTACACCTTC.